These 2 T cell receptor beta chains originate from one sample sequenced in a study of cytomegalovirus exposure and HLA in healthy donors. TCRdb's table, derived via immunoSEQ multiplex PCR, lists solely in-frame clones and lacks some. The table lists about 240,000 clones, approximately 84% of them singletons. Sequencing was done on a sample of PBMCs. These receptors were obtained from a woman in her thirties in good health and CMV-seropositive.

V usage is TRBV18 and J usage is TRBJ2-1; D gene uncertain. Germline CDR1 and CDR2: KGHSH and LQKENI. The length of the CDR3 is 13 residues. Trimming cost V 3 bases and J 11 bases, with 14 bases left between them. The chain's CDR3 is CASSPPSPGQQFF. Here the CDR3 DNA reads TGTGCCAGCTCACCTCCCTCCCCCGGTCAGCAGTTCTTC.

The chain couples TRBV7-9 to TRBJ2-7, with D unresolved. This CDR3 has 11 residues. The germline V gene has CDR1 SEHNR and CDR2 FQNEAQ (reference sequence). The V end was cut by 4 bases, the J end by 4 bases, with 5 bases between. CDR3 loop: CASSYQYEQYF. In nucleotides, the CDR3 is TGTGCCAGCAGCTATCAATACGAGCAGTACTTC.